This T cell receptor beta chain was recovered during a study of tumor-infiltrating lymphocytes in primary liver carcinoma. Study-wide context: Surgery removed the patients' primary liver carcinoma. Roughly 3.65 to 8 million productive TCRbeta reads came from each sample, comparable across tissue types. The study's findings and limits: Tumor-blood pairs (like tumor-adjacent pairs) overlapped less than tumor region pairs did. Bulk samples went unsorted, so CD4+ and CD8+ repertoires were not compared.

Germline CDR1 MNHNS, CDR2 SASEGT. CDR3 length: 16 residues. Out of unsorted whole blood came the blood RNA, and germline DNA was extracted as well. Constant-region priming of about 500 ng total RNA yielded TCR beta cDNA. Researchers made the TCR beta libraries by running three nested multiplex PCR rounds with slightly modified ARM-PCR. Use of TRBV1-TRBV30 forward primers with a C-beta reverse primer characterized the first two PCR rounds, which lasted 10 cycles each. One entry per CDR3 protein results from TCRdb running MiXCR on the multiplex PCR reads. The table includes hundreds of thousands of distinct CDR3 sequences, 58% detected once. With regard to this clonotype: The antigen is not known. A read error is possible here, since a much larger clone lies one base away.

The genes are TRBV6-1 and TRBJ1-2; D call uncertain. The receptor comes from a woman in her twenties or thirties with primary liver carcinoma and hepatitis B virus infection. Material: peripheral blood. CDR3 protein: CTSGNQRPGANYGYTF. The CDR3 nucleotides are TGTACCAGCGGAAACCAACGGCCGGGAGCTAACTATGGCTACACCTTC.